The clone carrying this T cell receptor (beta chain) counts as medium-sized. Its antigen is not known. This record comes from a study of spatial heterogeneity in lung cancer. Overall study findings and caveats: The study found that expanded intratumoral alpha and beta TCR counts tracked tumor mutation counts.

TCRdb called the 5' RACE reads again in MiXCR, with one record for every CDR3 protein. The sample consists of about 3,400 distinct CDR3 sequences, 13% of them appearing once. Time point described: sample taken at primary tumor resection. This specimen was lung tumor tissue, taken at surgery. The source is a female donor with early-stage non-small cell lung cancer.

In nucleotides, the CDR3 is TGTGCCAGCAGTTACGACCCGGGAGACGGCAACAATGAGCAGTTCTTC. It is translated as CASSYDPGDGNNEQFF. The rearrangement joins TRBV6-5 to TRBJ2-1; tentatively, D is TRBD2 (6 bases). Trimming shortened V by 2 bases and J by 5 bases, and 16 bases separated the two germline ends. Germline values: CDR1 MNHEY, CDR2 SVGAGI. The CDR3 loop spans 16 amino acids.